A selection of T cell receptor beta chains follows, all from one sample in a study of blood T cell repertoires in COVID-19. Assay: immunoSEQ multiplex PCR; the TCRdb copy retains only in-frame clones and omits some. The sample holds tens of thousands of clones; 70% to 90% are singletons and the top ten take approximately 4%. Sequenced sample: peripheral blood. Receptors were obtained from a human donor in a cohort sampled during active COVID-19. Both conserved end residues are trimmed from each CDR3. D genes are given only for firm matches.

>.|TRBV28|TRBJ1-2
ASIEGVKNYGYT
>TRBD1|TRBV27|TRBJ2-6
ASSPSLRQGSANVLT
>.|TRBV30|TRBJ2-3
AWSVRRTSTDTQY
>TRBD2|TRBV5-4|TRBJ2-4
ASSSGGDYKNIQY
>TRBD1|TRBV29-1|TRBJ2-1
SVRDRGYNEQF
>.|TRBV4-2|TRBJ1-1
ASSQESRGGTEAF
>.|TRBV12-2|TRBJ2-1
ASRLVPSYNEQF
>.|TRBV6-5|TRBJ1-5
ASSYQQGRQPQH
>TRBD1|TRBV6-6|TRBJ2-5
ASSLTSTGVFRETQY
>.|TRBV24-1|TRBJ2-1
ATSDQYNEQF
>TRBD1|TRBV4-2|TRBJ1-2
ASSQGNLAGGGSYGYT
>TRBD1|TRBV6-5|TRBJ2-7
ASSYSMTGATYEQY
>.|TRBV15|TRBJ1-1
ATGTVSTEAF
>TRBD1|TRBV28|TRBJ2-4
ASQGTGTGENIQY
>.|TRBV9|TRBJ1-2
ASSNKQGNYGYT
>TRBD2|TRBV9|TRBJ2-7
ASRGIAGVYDEQY
>.|TRBV3-1/TRBV3-2|TRBJ2-7
ASSRDPRSFGGYEQY
>TRBD1|TRBV29-1|TRBJ1-4
SGAGTGGVQSEKLF
>.|TRBV24-1|TRBJ2-3
ATSDRDITDTQY
>TRBD1|TRBV7-9|TRBJ1-5
ASSLGQGREPQH
>.|TRBV4-2|TRBJ2-3
ASSQGWPDTQY
>.|TRBV7-2|TRBJ2-7
ASSDNQGREQY
>.|TRBV11-2|TRBJ2-7
ASSPLNSRTYEQY
>.|TRBV10-3|TRBJ1-6
AISEAGLDSPLH
>.|TRBV5-1|TRBJ1-1
ASSLWTENTEAF
>.|TRBV6-1|TRBJ1-2
ASSESGKGDYGYT
>TRBD1|TRBV14|TRBJ2-3
ASSPDRGTQY
>TRBD1|TRBV3-1/TRBV3-2|TRBJ2-7
ASSQDRGLGEQY
>.|TRBV6-6|TRBJ1-3
ASSARAHPGNTIY
>.|TRBV19|TRBJ2-7
ASSIKHGGEQY
>.|TRBV7-2|TRBJ1-3
ASSTIAGNSGNTIY
>TRBD2|TRBV13|TRBJ2-7
ASSLSRGGGTSYEQY
>.|TRBV12-3/TRBV12-4|TRBJ1-2
ASSFFSGVGYT
>TRBD2|TRBV7-2|TRBJ2-3
ASSLLAGRRTDTQY
>.|TRBV10-1|TRBJ1-1
ASTPGMNTEAF
>TRBD1|TRBV7-6|TRBJ1-3
ASSLGGTASSGNTIY
>TRBD2|TRBV20-1|TRBJ2-7
SASQLAGDYEQY
>.|TRBV24-1|TRBJ2-2
ATKGAGELF
>.|TRBV5-4|TRBJ2-1
ASSSTALNEQF
>TRBD2|TRBV5-4|TRBJ2-1
ASSLTSGGSHENEQF
>.|TRBV6-4|TRBJ2-3
ASSAGGRTDTQY
>TRBD1|TRBV6-5|TRBJ1-1
ASSLGTGVNTEAF
>TRBD1|TRBV19|TRBJ2-7
ASSRYRDRVSYEQY
>TRBD2|TRBV3-1/TRBV3-2|TRBJ2-7
ASSQEGTRAGTSGGLLYEQY
>TRBD1|TRBV5-4|TRBJ1-3
ASSLDRAASGNTIY
>.|TRBV5-6|TRBJ2-7
ASSSSQGFHEQY
>TRBD2|TRBV27|TRBJ2-5
ASSLARGALETQY
>.|TRBV7-8|TRBJ1-5
ASSEDYSNQPQH
>.|TRBV15|TRBJ1-1
ATSRDRSWEADGITEAF